Below are 26 T cell receptor beta chains sequenced from a single sample in a study of T cell clonality in common variable immunodeficiency. Assay used: immunoSEQ multiplex PCR; TCRdb lists only in-frame clones, some missing. Sampling found 50,000 or so clones, none seen once. Material for sequencing was peripheral blood mononuclear cells. These receptors were obtained from a person aged 18-70 years in good health.

This clone appeared many times. The read ends 3 residues early relative to the CDR3; the germline J gene fills the gap. The rearrangement links TRBV5-1 to TRBJ2-7, with D perhaps TRBD1 (5 bases). CDR1 is SGHRS, CDR2 YFSETQ, per germline. Between the trimmed V and J ends, which lost 6 bases and 0 bases, there was a span of 13 bases. This CDR3 contains 14 residues. Incomplete CDR3 DNA: TGCGCCAGCACTGAACAGGCTAGCTCCTACGAG. Protein: CASTEQASSYE. The CDR3 in its entirety is CASTEQASSYEQYF.

This clone was recorded at least ten times. The missing CDR3 end, 3 residues past where the read stops, is filled in from the germline J gene. The chain uses TRBV5-5 and TRBJ1-1, with 8 positions matching TRBD1. V lost 4 bases, J lost 4 bases, and 9 bases stayed unmatched. Germline V lookup: CDR1 SGHKS, CDR2 YYEKEE (reference sequence). The CDR3 covers 15 residues. The sequenced CDR3 bases are TGTGCCAGCAGCCCCACAGGGGGGGCGGGCACTGAA. Amino acid sequence: CASSPTGGAGTE. The full CDR3 protein reads CASSPTGGAGTEAFF.

A word on this clone: Sequencing ends 3 residues short of the CDR3 end; the germline J gene provides the rest. This sequence joins TRBV7-9 and TRBJ2-1; TRBD2 agrees at 7 bases. After removal of 1 base from V and 6 bases from J, the junction contained 6 bases not matched to a gene. CDR3 length: 15 amino acids. Germline V CDR1 and CDR2: SEHNR, FQNEAQ (reference sequence). The CDR3 is CASSLGDYIINEQFF. The covered CDR3 bases are TGTGCCAGCAGCTTAGGGGACTATATTATCAATGAG.

This clone was counted at least ten times. Coverage ceases 3 residues before the CDR3 finishes, and the germline J gene fills in the end. This chain joins TRBV5-6 and TRBJ2-7, with TRBD2 matching 7 bases. The CDR3 loop spans 14 amino acids. Trimming removed 4 bases from V and 3 bases from J; junction bases left unmatched: 7. CDR1 is SGHDT and CDR2 is YYEEEE in the germline V gene. Partial CDR3 DNA: TGTGCCAGCAGCCCGATTGGCGGGAGCTACGAG. Protein product: CASSPIGGSYE. The whole CDR3 protein is CASSPIGGSYEQYF.

Relative to its sample, this clone is medium-sized. The read finishes 3 residues shy of the CDR3 end, and the germline J gene is used to complete it. Other DNA sequences within the sample encode an identical CDR3. The genes are TRBV15 and TRBJ1-2, with D possibly matching TRBD1 (6 bases). From germline, CDR1 is LNHNV and CDR2 YYDKDF (reference sequence). This CDR3 spans 15 amino acids. The ends were cut back, 0 bases at V and 4 bases at J, with 12 bases in the middle. CDR3 residues: CATSRDSQGSYGYTF. The CDR3 DNA, read in part, is TGTGCCACCAGCAGAGACTCACAGGGAAGCTATGGC. Filled out from reference TRBV15 and TRBJ1-2, the complete variable domain reads DAMVIQNPRYQVTQFGKPVTLSCSQTLNHNVMYWYQQKSSQAPKLLFHYYDKDFNNEADTPDNFQSRRPNTSFCFLDIRSPGLGDTAMYLCATSRDSQGSYGYTFGSGTRLTVV.

The sample holds many counts of this clone. The CDR3 end lies 3 residues beyond the end of the read and is filled in from the germline J gene. The gene calls are TRBV30 and TRBJ2-5; weak D call: TRBD2 (5 bases). The CDR3 has 16 amino acids. From germline, CDR1 is GTSNPN and CDR2 SVGIG (reference sequence). Trimming left V 4 bases short and J 0 bases short, with 18 bases between. The sequenced CDR3 bases are TGTGCCTGGACGGCGGGCAGGCCAAAGTACCAAGAGACC. This codes for CAWTAGRPKYQET. The full CDR3 is CAWTAGRPKYQETQYF. Together with reference TRBV30 and TRBJ2-5, the CDR3 gives the full variable domain: SQTIHQWPATLVQPVGSPLSLECTVEGTSNPNLYWYRQAAGRGLQLLFYSVGIGQISSEVPQNLSASRPQDRQFILSSKKLLLSDSGFYLCAWTAGRPKYQETQYFGPGTRLLVL.

This clone has a count of ten or more. The CDR3 extends 3 residues past the end of the read, so its final part is completed from the germline J gene. The chain employs TRBV7-2 and TRBJ2-1; 9 positions match TRBD1. J lost 1 base, V lost 5 bases, and 3 bases had no gene match. The germline V gene has CDR1 SGHTA and CDR2 FQGNSA. The CDR3 has 15 residues. The sequenced part of the CDR3 DNA is TGTGCCAGCAGCCCGGGACAGGGTTCCTACAATGAG. As protein: CASSPGQGSYNE. The full CDR3 protein is CASSPGQGSYNEQFF.

This clone was detected ten times or more. The read halts 3 residues ahead of the CDR3 end, with the missing end drawn from the germline J gene. The chain has TRBV12-5 and TRBJ2-7; no reliable D call. The CDR3 has 11 amino acids. V was trimmed by 6 bases and J by 2 bases, leaving 5 bases between them. CDR1 is LGHNT and CDR2 is FRNRAP in the germline V gene. The CDR3 loop reads CASGAAYEQYF. The CDR3 DNA, read in part, is TGTGCTAGTGGGGCCGCCTACGAG.

This clone was counted ten times or more. The read ends 3 residues before the CDR3 terminus; that terminus is restored from the germline J gene. The V gene is TRBV7-9, the J gene TRBJ2-4; 7 nucleotides agree with TRBD1. In germline, CDR1 is SEHNR, CDR2 FQNEAQ (reference sequence). CDR3 length: 14 amino acids. This CDR3 is CASSLLSGGPGQYF. The part of the CDR3 DNA that was read is TGTGCCAGCAGCTTATTATCAGGGGGACCTGGT.

The table lists this clone with many counts. The missing CDR3 end, 3 residues past where the read stops, is filled in from the germline J gene. The genes are TRBV5-1 and TRBJ2-2, with D perhaps matching TRBD1 (6 bases). There are 15 residues in the CDR3. Per the germline V gene, CDR1 is SGHRS and CDR2 is YFSETQ. The chain's CDR3 is CASSEDTQGREKLFF. The CDR3 DNA, read in part, is TGCGCCAGCAGCGAAGACACACAGGGTAGAGAAAAG.

This clone was detected ten times or more. The read halts 3 residues ahead of the CDR3 end, with the missing end drawn from the germline J gene. The chain is built from TRBV5-1 and TRBJ2-5; D unclear. V was pared by 1 base and J by 0 bases, with 4 bases between. Germline CDR1 reads SGHRS; CDR2 reads YFSETQ. The CDR3 is 13 amino acids. This chain's CDR3 is CASSLRYQETQYF. The DNA read from the CDR3 is TGCGCCAGCAGCTTGAGGTACCAAGAGACC.

This clone was observed at least ten times. CDR3 region: CASSHPGLQSFSYEQYF. The sequenced part of the CDR3 DNA is TGTGCCAGCAGCCACCCCGGACTTCAATCCTTCTCCTACGAG. The rearrangement joins TRBV4-2 to TRBJ2-7; D perhaps matches TRBD2 (5 bases). The CDR3 is cut off 3 residues early in the read; its end comes from the germline J gene. This CDR3 comprises 17 residues. CDR1 is LGHNA and CDR2 is YNFKEQ in the germline V gene. Trimming took 3 bases from V and 0 from J, leaving 18 bases between them.

In this sample, this clone turned up many times. The CDR3 goes on 3 residues after the read ends, and that part is filled in from the germline J gene. The rearrangement links TRBV18 to TRBJ2-3, with 7 positions matching TRBD2. This CDR3 region has 13 residues. V shed 2 bases and J 5 bases; nucleotides not matched to a gene: 1. Per the germline V gene, CDR1 is KGHSH and CDR2 is LQKENI. The chain's CDR3 is CASSPAGVDTQYF. The CDR3 DNA, read in part, is TGTGCCAGCTCACCAGCGGGGGTAGATACG.

In its sample, this clone was seen many times. The CDR3 end lies 3 residues beyond the end of the read and is filled in from the germline J gene. The rearrangement joins TRBV18 to TRBJ2-3; D gene ambiguous. V gave up 0 bases and J gave up 2 bases, with 3 bases separating them. Germline V gene sequence: CDR1 KGHSH, CDR2 LQKENI. The CDR3 runs 13 residues. The CDR3 DNA, read in part, is TGTGCCAGCTCACCACCAGCCACAGATACG. Its protein product is CASSPPATDT. The CDR3 in full is CASSPPATDTQYF.

At least ten counts were recorded for this clone. The CDR3 goes on 3 residues after the read ends, and that part is filled in from the germline J gene. The chain carries TRBV20-1 and TRBJ2-3; D perhaps matches TRBD2 (5 bases). The CDR3 sequence is 13 residues long. Germline CDR1 reads DFQATT; CDR2 reads SNEGSKA (reference sequence). The CDR3 is CSASRTVQETQYF. The CDR3 DNA, read in part, is TGCAGTGCTAGCCGGACTGTCCAAGAGACG.

This clone was counted ten times or more. The sequenced part of the CDR3 DNA is TGTGCCAGCAGCTTAGCGCGGACGACAGATCTTAGCACAGATACG. Protein: CASSLARTTDLSTDT. The full CDR3 sequence reads CASSLARTTDLSTDTQYF. V gene TRBV7-8 combines with J gene TRBJ2-3; D is possibly TRBD1 (5 bases). The read ends 3 residues shy of where the CDR3 ends; the end is completed using the germline J gene. Germline V gene lookup returns CDR1 SGHVS and CDR2 FQNEAQ. V lost 0 bases and J 0 bases, leaving 16 bases between the germline ends. The CDR3 extends over 18 amino acids.

This clone was detected ten times or more. The read gets to within 3 residues of the CDR3 end, and the germline J gene fills in the rest. This chain connects TRBV10-3 to TRBJ2-2, with TRBD2 matching over 7 bases. The CDR3 is 15 amino acids. V shed 4 bases, J shed 2 bases, and the junction held 4 bases outside the gene matches. Germline V gene sequence: CDR1 ENHRY, CDR2 SYGVKD. The sequenced CDR3 bases are TGTGCCATCAGTGTGACTAGCAGAAACACCGGGGAG. This translates into CAISVTSRNTGE. The CDR3 reads in full as CAISVTSRNTGELFF.

This clone was detected many times. Coverage ceases 3 residues before the CDR3 finishes, and the germline J gene fills in the end. The genes are TRBV20-1 and TRBJ2-2; 8 nucleotides line up with TRBD1. This CDR3 is built from 14 residues. With 4 bases clipped from V and 6 bases from J, the junction kept 7 bases outside the gene matches. Germline values: CDR1 DFQATT, CDR2 SNEGSKA (reference sequence). The sequenced CDR3 bases are TGCAGTGCTACACAGGGGGGTGCCTCCGGGGAG. It yields the protein CSATQGGASGE. The entire CDR3 is CSATQGGASGELFF.

This clone was recorded a few times. Read data end 3 residues before the CDR3 end; the end is taken from the germline J gene. The J gene is TRBJ2-7, the V gene TRBV2; possibly TRBD1 for D (6 bases). Germline V gene sequence: CDR1 SNHLY, CDR2 FYNNEI. The length of the CDR3 is 14 residues. Trimming stripped 5 bases from V and 0 bases from J, with 11 bases between. Here the CDR3 reads CASSRQVPSYEQYF. The sequenced part of the CDR3 DNA is TGTGCCAGCAGTCGACAGGTCCCCTCCTACGAG.

This clone was seen at least ten times. The read is 3 residues too short to cover the CDR3 end, so that end is filled in from the germline J gene. The genes are TRBV20-1 and TRBJ2-2; 7 bases match TRBD1. CDR3 length equals 15 residues. Germline V gene sequence: CDR1 DFQATT, CDR2 SNEGSKA (reference sequence). Trimming at V came to 6 bases and at J to 6 bases, leaving 13 bases not matched to a gene. Here the CDR3 reads CSARQGSSVAGELFF. The covered CDR3 bases are TGCAGTGCCAGACAGGGCTCTTCAGTCGCCGGGGAG.

This clone was counted ten times or more. The DNA ends 3 residues before the CDR3 does, and the rest of the CDR3 is filled in from the germline J gene. The rearrangement joins TRBV12-3 or TRBV12-4 to TRBJ1-2; D gene unclear. Trimming took off 7 bases at V and 5 bases at J, with 5 bases between the two ends. The CDR3 is 10 residues long. CDR3 DNA, as far as it was read: TGTGCCAGCAAAGGGTATGGC. Protein sequence: CASKGYG. The complete CDR3 protein is CASKGYGYTF.

The table lists this clone with many counts. The read terminates 3 residues ahead of where the CDR3 ends, so the germline J gene completes it. The chain joins TRBV5-1 to TRBJ1-4, with 7 bases that match TRBD1. From germline, CDR1 is SGHRS and CDR2 YFSETQ. The CDR3 loop spans 14 amino acids. Germline trimming cut 4 bases from V and 4 bases from J; bases unmatched to any gene: 4. Incomplete CDR3 DNA: TGCGCCAGCAGCCAGGGGGTCGGTAATGAAAAA. It is translated as CASSQGVGNEK. The CDR3 in full is CASSQGVGNEKLFF.

This clone was found a few times. One end of the junction fails to match germline, which may point to a read error. The read comes to an end 3 residues before the CDR3 does, leaving the germline J gene to fill in the end. The chain employs TRBV23-1 and TRBJ1-1; 8 nucleotides line up with TRBD1. TRBV23-1 is classed as an ORF, of uncertain function. The CDR3 spans 19 residues. CDR3 protein: CASSQSPFGGDRSNAEAFF. The sequenced part of the CDR3 DNA is TGCGCCAGCAGTCAATCTCCGTTTGGGGGGGACAGGTCGAACGCTGAA.

This clone was seen a few times. Coverage ceases 3 residues before the CDR3 finishes, and the germline J gene fills in the end. The rearrangement uses TRBV6-1 and TRBJ1-2; unclear D gene. This CDR3 region has 15 residues. Germline V gives CDR1 MNHNS, CDR2 SASEGT. The DNA read from the CDR3 is TGTGCCAGCAGTGACCGGCGCTCTAGCACAGATACC. Residues: CASSDRRSSTDT. The full CDR3 protein is CASSDRRSSTDTYTF.

In the case of this clone: Read sequence stops 3 residues before the CDR3 end, and the germline J gene provides the missing end. This chain connects TRBV19 to TRBJ1-2, with TRBD1 identical over 8 bases. Germline V gives CDR1 LNHDA, CDR2 SQIVND (reference sequence). The CDR3 has 15 amino acids. CDR3 DNA, as far as it was read: TGTGCCAGTAGTACAGGGGGCGCATTGACAGATACC. The encoded protein is CASSTGGALTDT. The complete CDR3 protein is CASSTGGALTDTYTF. Drawing the rest from reference TRBV19 and TRBJ1-2, the complete variable domain is DGGITQSPKYLFRKEGQNVTLSCEQNLNHDAMYWYRQDPGQGLRLIYYSQIVNDFQKGDIAEGYSVSREKKESFPLTVTSAQKNPTAFYLCASSTGGALTDTYTFGSGTRLTVV.

This clone was seen at least ten times. The read gets to within 3 residues of the CDR3 end, and the germline J gene fills in the rest. V gene TRBV20-1 combines with J gene TRBJ1-1, with 7 bases aligning to TRBD1. V was pared by 8 bases and J by 7 bases, with 13 bases of the junction left unmatched. The CDR3 contains 13 residues. From germline, CDR1 is DFQATT and CDR2 SNEGSKA (reference sequence). CDR3 sequence: CSPWARGKGEAFF. The CDR3 DNA, read in part, is TGCAGTCCCTGGGCCAGGGGGAAGGGTGAA.